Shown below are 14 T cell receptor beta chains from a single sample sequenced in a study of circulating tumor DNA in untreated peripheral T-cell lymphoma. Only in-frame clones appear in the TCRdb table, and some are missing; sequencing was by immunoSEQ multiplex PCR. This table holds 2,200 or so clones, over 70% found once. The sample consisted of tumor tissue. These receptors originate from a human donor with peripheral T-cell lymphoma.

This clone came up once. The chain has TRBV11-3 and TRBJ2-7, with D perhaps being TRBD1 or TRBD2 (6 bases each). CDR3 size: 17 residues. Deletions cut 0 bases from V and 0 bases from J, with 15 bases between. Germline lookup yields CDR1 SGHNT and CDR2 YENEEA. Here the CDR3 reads CASSLDVKGGTSYEQYF. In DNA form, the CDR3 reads TGTGCCAGCAGCTTAGACGTTAAGGGGGGCACCTCCTACGAGCAGTACTTC.

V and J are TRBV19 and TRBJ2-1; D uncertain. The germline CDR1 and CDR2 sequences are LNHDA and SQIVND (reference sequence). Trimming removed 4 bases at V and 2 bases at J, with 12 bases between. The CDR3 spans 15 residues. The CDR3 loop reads CASSSFGSTYNEQFF. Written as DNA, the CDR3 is TGTGCCAGTAGTAGCTTCGGGTCTACCTACAATGAGCAGTTCTTC.

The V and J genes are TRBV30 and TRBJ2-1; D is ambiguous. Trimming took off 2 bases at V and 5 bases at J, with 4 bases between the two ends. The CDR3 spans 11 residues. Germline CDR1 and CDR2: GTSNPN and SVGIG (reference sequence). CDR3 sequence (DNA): TGTGCCTGGAGTCTTAACAATGAGCAGTTCTTC. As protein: CAWSLNNEQFF.

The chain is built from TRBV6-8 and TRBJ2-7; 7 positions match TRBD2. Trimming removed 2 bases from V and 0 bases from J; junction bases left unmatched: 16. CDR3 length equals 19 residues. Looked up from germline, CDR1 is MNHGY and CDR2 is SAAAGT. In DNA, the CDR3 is TGTGCCAGCAGTTACCCGCGGGTGGGCGTCGCGGGAGACTCCTACGAGCAGTACTTC. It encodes CASSYPRVGVAGDSYEQYF.

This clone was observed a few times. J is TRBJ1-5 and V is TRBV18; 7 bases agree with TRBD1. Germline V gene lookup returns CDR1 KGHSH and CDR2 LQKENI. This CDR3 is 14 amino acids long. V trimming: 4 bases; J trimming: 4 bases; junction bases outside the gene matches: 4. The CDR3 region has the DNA TGTGCCAGCTCACGCGGGACAGCAAATCAGCCCCAGCATTTT. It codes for CASSRGTANQPQHF.

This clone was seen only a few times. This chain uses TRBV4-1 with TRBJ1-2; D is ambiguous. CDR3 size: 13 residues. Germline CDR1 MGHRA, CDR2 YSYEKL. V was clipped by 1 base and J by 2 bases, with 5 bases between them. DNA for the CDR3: TGCGCCAGCAGCCAAGTCCAAAACTATGGCTACACCTTC. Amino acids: CASSQVQNYGYTF.

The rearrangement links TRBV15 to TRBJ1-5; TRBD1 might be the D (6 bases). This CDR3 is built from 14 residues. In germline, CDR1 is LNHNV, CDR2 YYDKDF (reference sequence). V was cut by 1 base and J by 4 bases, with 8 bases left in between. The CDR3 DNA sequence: TGTGCCACCAGCAGAGGGCAGGGGAATCAGCCCCAGCATTTT. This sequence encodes CATSRGQGNQPQHF.

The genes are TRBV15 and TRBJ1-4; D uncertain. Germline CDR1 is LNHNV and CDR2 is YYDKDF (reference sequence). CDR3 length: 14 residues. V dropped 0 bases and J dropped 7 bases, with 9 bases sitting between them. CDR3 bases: TGTGCCACCAGCAGAGATAAGGTGACTGAAAAACTGTTTTTT. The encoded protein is CATSRDKVTEKLFF.

In nucleotides, the CDR3 is TGTGCCAGCAGCTTTCTAACTAGCGGGGATACGCAGTATTTT. Translation: CASSFLTSGDTQYF. The rearrangement uses TRBV11-3 and TRBJ2-3, with 9 positions matching TRBD2. Trimming removed 3 bases from V and 6 bases from J; junction bases left unmatched: 4. This CDR3 spans 14 amino acids. Germline CDR1 SGHNT, CDR2 YENEEA.

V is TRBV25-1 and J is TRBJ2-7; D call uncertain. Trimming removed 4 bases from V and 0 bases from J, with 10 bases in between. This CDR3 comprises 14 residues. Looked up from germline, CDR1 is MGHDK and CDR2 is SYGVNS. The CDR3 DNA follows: TGTGCCAGCAGTGCGGCAGCTTACTCCTACGAGCAGTACTTC. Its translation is CASSAAAYSYEQYF.

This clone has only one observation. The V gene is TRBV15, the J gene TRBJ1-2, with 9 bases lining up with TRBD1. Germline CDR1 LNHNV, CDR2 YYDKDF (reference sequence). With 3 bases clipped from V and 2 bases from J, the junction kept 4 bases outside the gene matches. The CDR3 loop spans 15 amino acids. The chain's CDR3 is CATSRTGGLNYGYTF. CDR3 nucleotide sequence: TGTGCCACCAGCAGGACAGGGGGTTTAAACTATGGCTACACCTTC.

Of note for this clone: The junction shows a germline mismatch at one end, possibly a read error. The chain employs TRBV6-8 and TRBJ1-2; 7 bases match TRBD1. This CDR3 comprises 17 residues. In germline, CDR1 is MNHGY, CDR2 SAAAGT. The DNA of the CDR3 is TGTGCCAGCAGTTTGATACCAGTGGGACAGTTGAACTATGGCTATACCTTC. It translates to CASSLIPVGQLNYGYTF.

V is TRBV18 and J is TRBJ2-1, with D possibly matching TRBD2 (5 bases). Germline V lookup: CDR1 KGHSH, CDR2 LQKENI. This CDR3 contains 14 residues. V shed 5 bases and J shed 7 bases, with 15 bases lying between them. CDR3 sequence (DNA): TGTGCCAGCTCAAGCGGACTCCCTGGGAATGAGCAGTTCTTC. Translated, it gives CASSSGLPGNEQFF.

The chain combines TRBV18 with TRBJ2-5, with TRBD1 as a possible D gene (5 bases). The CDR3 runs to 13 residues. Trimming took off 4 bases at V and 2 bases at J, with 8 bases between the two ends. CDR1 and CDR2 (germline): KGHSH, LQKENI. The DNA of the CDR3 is TGTGCCAGCTCACTGGACATTCAAGAGACCCAGTACTTC. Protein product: CASSLDIQETQYF.